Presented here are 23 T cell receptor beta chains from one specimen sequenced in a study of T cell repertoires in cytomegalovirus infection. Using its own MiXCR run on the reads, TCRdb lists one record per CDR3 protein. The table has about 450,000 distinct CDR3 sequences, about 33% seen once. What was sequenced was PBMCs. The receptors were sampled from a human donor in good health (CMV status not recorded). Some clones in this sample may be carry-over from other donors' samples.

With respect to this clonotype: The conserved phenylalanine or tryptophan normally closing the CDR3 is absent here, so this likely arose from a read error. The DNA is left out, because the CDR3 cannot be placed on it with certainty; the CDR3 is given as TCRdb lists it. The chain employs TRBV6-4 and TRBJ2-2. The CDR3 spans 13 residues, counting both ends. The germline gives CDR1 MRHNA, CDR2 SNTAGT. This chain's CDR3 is CASSEGNTGELVL.

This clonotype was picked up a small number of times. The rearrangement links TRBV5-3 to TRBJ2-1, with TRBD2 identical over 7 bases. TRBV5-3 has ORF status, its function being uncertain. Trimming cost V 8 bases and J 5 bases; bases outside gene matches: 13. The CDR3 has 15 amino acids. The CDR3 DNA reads TGTGCCAGCAGCCCGGCGCCGGGACTAAACAATGAGCAGTTCTTC. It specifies CASSPAPGLNNEQFF.

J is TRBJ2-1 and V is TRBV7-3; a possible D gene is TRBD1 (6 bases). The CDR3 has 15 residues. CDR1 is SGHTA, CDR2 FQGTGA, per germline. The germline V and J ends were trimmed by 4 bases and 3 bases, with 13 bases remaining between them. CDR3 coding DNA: TGTGCCAGCAGCTCGGCCAGGGGTCGCTACAATGAGCAGTTCTTC. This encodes CASSSARGRYNEQFF.

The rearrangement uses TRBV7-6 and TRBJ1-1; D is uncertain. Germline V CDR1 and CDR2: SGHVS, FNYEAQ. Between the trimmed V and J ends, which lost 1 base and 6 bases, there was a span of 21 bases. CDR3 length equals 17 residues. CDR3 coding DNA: TGTGCCAGCAGCTTAGAAACGGGAATTAGGAGGAGCGCTGAAGCTTTCTTT. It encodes CASSLETGIRRSAEAFF.

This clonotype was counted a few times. For the CDR3, the DNA is TGCAGTGCTAGAGCGGACAGTAACTATGGCTACACCTTC. The encoded protein is CSARADSNYGYTF. The chain uses TRBV20-1 and TRBJ1-2; the D gene is possibly TRBD1 (6 bases). V lost 1 base and J lost 1, with 7 bases in between. The CDR3 extends over 13 amino acids. Germline loops: CDR1 DFQATT, CDR2 SNEGSKA (reference sequence).

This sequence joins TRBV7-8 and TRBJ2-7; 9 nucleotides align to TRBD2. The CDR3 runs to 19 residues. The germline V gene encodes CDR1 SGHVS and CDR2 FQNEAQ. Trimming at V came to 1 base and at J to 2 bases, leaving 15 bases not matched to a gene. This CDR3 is CASSLERRGPGLAPYEQYF. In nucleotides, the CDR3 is TGTGCCAGCAGCTTAGAACGACGGGGGCCGGGACTAGCTCCCTACGAGCAGTACTTC.

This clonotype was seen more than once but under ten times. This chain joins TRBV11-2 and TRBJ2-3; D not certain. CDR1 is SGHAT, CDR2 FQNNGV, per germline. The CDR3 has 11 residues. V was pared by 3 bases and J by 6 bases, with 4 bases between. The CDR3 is CASSLFDTQYF. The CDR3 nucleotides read TGTGCCAGCAGCTTGTTCGATACGCAGTATTTT.

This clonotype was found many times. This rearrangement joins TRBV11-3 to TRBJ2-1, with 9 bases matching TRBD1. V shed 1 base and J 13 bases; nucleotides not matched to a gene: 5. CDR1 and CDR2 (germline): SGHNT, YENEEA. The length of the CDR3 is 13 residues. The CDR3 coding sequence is TGTGCCAGCAGCTTAGCCGGGACAGGGATTCAGTTCTTC. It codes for CASSLAGTGIQFF.

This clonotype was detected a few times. The CDR3 loop reads CASSQGPDSGNTIYF. The CDR3, as DNA: TGCGCCAGCAGCCAAGGACCTGACTCTGGAAACACCATATATTTT. The chain uses TRBV4-3 and TRBJ1-3, with D hard to call. The V gene's germline CDR1 is LGHNA and CDR2 YSLEER. V was clipped by 1 base and J by 0 bases, with 7 bases between them. The CDR3 sequence is 15 residues long.

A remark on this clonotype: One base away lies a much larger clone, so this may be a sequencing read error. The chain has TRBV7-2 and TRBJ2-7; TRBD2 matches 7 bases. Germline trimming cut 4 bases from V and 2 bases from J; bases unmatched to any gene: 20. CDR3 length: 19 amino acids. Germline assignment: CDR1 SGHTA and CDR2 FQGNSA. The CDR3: CASSSLPAGPGSPTYEQYF. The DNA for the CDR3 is TGTGCCAGCAGCTCCCTTCCAGCGGGGCCCGGAAGCCCTACCTACGAGCAGTACTTC.

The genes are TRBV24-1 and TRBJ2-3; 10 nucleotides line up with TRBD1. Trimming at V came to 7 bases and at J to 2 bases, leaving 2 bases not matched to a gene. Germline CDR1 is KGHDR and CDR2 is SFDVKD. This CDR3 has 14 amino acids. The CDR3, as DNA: TGTGCCACCAGAAGACAGGGGGCCACAGATACGCAGTATTTT. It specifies CATRRQGATDTQYF.

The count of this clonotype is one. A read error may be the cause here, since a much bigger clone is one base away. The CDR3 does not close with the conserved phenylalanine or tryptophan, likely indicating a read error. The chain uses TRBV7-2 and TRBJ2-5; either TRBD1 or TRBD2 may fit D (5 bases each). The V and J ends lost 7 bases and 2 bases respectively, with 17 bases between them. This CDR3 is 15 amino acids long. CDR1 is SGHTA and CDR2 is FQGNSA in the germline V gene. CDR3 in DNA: TGTGCCAGCATCCCGAGGGGCGCAAGTCAAGAGACCCAGTACTTA. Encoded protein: CASIPRGASQETQYL.

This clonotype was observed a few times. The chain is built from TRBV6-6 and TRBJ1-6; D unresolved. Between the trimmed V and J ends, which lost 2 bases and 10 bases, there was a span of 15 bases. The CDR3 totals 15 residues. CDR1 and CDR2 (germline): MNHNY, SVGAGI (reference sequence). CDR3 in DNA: TGTGCCAGCAGTTACCTCAACAAAAGGAGCTCACCCCTCCACTTT. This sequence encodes CASSYLNKRSSPLHF.

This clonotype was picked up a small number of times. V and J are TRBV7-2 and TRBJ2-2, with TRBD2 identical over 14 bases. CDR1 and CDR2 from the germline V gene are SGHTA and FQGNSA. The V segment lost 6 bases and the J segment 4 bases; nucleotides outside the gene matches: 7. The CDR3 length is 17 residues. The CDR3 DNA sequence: TGTGCCAGCAGTCGGACTAGCGGGGGGCGCGGCACCGGGGAGCTGTTTTTT. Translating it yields CASSRTSGGRGTGELFF.

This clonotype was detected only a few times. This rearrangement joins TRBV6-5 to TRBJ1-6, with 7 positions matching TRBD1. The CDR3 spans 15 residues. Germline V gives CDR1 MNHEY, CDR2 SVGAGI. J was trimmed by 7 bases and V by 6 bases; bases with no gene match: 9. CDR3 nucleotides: TGTGCCAGCAGATCCTCCGGGACAGCGAATTCACCCCTCCACTTT. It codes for CASRSSGTANSPLHF.

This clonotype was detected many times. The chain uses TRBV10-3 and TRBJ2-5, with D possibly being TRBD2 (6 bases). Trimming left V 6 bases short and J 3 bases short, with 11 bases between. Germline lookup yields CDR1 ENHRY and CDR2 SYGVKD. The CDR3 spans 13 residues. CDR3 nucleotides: TGTGCCATCAGCGTTACGGGGGAAGAGACCCAGTACTTC. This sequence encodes CAISVTGEETQYF.

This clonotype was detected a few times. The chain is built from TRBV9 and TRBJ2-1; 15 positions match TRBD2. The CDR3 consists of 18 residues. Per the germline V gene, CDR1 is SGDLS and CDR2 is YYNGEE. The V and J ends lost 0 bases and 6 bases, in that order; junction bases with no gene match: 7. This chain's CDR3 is CASSVELGLAGGLNEQFF. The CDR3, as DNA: TGTGCCAGCAGCGTAGAATTGGGACTAGCGGGGGGCCTCAATGAGCAGTTCTTC.

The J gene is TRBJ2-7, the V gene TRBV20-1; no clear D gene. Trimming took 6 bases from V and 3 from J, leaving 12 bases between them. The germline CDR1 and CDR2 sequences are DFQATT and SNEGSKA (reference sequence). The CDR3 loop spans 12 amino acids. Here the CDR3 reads CSARTTDYEQYF. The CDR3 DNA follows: TGCAGTGCCAGGACGACGGACTACGAGCAGTACTTC.

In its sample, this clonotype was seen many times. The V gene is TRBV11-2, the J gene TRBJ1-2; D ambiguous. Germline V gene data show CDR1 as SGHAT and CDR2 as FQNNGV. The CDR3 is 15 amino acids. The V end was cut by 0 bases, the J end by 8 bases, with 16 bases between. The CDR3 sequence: CASSLDATRVEGYTF. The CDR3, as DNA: TGTGCCAGCAGCTTAGATGCCACAAGGGTGGAAGGCTACACCTTC.

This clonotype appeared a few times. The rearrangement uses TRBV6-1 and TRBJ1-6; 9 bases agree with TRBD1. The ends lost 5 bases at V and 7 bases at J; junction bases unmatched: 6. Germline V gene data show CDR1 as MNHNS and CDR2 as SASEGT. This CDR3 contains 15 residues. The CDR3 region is CASSSTGTGNSPLHF. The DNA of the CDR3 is TGTGCCAGCAGTTCGACCGGGACAGGGAATTCACCCCTCCACTTT.

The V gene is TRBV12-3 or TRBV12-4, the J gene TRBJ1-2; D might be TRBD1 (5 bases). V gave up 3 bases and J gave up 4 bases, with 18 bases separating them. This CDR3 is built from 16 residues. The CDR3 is CASSLESSGYSYGYTF. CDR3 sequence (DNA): TGTGCCAGCAGTTTGGAGTCTTCAGGGTACTCCTATGGCTACACCTTC.

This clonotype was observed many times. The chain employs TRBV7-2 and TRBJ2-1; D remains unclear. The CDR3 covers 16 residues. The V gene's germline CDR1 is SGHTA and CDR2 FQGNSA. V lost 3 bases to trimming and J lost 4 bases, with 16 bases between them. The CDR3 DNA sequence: TGTGCCAGCAGCTTCTGGCTCCCGCCCATTTACAATGAGCAGTTCTTC. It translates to CASSFWLPPIYNEQFF.

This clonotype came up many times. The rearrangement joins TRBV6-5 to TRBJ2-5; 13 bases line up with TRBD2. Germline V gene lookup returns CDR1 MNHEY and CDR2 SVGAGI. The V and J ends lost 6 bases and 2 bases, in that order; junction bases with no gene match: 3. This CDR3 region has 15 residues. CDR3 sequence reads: CASRLTSGGQETQYF. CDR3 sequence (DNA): TGTGCCAGCAGACTGACTAGCGGGGGGCAAGAGACCCAGTACTTC.